This entry lists 20 T cell receptor beta chains sequenced from one sample in a study of cytomegalovirus exposure and HLA in healthy donors. PCR primers comprised 60 Vbeta and 13 Jbeta primers. The protocol was immunoSEQ multiplex PCR, while the TCRdb copy is restricted to in-frame clones and leaves out a portion. The table lists some 200,000 clones, about 85% of them singletons. The sample was PBMCs. The receptor set was obtained from a man aged 45-65 years in good health and CMV-seronegative.

The rearrangement joins TRBV6-4 to TRBJ2-3; 7 nucleotides align to TRBD1. The length of the CDR3 is 13 residues. Unmatched junction bases numbered 4, after V lost 4 bases and J lost 6 bases. Germline V gives CDR1 MRHNA, CDR2 SNTAGT. The chain's CDR3 is CASSATGSDTQYF. Written as DNA, the CDR3 is TGTGCCAGCAGTGCGACAGGGTCGGATACGCAGTATTTT.

The J gene is TRBJ2-3, the V gene TRBV7-9; weak D call: TRBD1 (5 bases). The CDR3 length is 13 residues. V lost 0 bases and J 9 bases, leaving 10 bases between the germline ends. The germline CDR1 and CDR2 sequences are SEHNR and FQNEAQ (reference sequence). CDR3 in amino acids: CASSLAAGLTQYF. The CDR3 DNA reads as TGTGCCAGCAGCTTAGCTGCAGGGTTAACGCAGTATTTT.

The sample holds a few counts of this clone. V is TRBV12-5 and J is TRBJ2-3, with D hard to call. V lost 2 bases to trimming and J lost 10 bases, with 10 bases between them. The CDR3 sequence is 12 residues long. Germline CDR1 reads LGHNT; CDR2 reads FRNRAP. CDR3 nucleotide sequence: TGTGCTAGTGGTTTGTCCCTCCCCTCGCAGTATTTT. This sequence encodes CASGLSLPSQYF.

CDR3 residues: CSWGGYDTEAFF. For the CDR3, the DNA is TGCAGTTGGGGGGGGTATGACACTGAAGCTTTCTTT. The chain is built from TRBV29-1 and TRBJ1-1, with a tentative D call TRBD1 (5 bases). The CDR3 runs 12 residues. The germline CDR1 and CDR2 sequences are SQVTM and ANQGSEA.

The V and J genes are TRBV10-3 and TRBJ2-3, with TRBD1 matching 8 bases. The CDR3 is 15 amino acids. The V gene's germline CDR1 is ENHRY and CDR2 SYGVKD. V shed 9 bases and J 0 bases; nucleotides not matched to a gene: 8. The CDR3 nucleotides are TGTGCCATTAGAAGGAGACAGGGGAGCACAGATACGCAGTATTTT. Amino acid sequence: CAIRRRQGSTDTQYF.

The rearrangement joins TRBV30 to TRBJ2-3; 7 positions agree with TRBD1. The V gene end was trimmed by 2 bases and the J gene end by 4 bases; junction bases not matched to a gene: 3. Looked up from germline, CDR1 is GTSNPN and CDR2 is SVGIG (reference sequence). The CDR3 sequence is 13 residues long. Here the CDR3 reads CAWSTGVPDTQYF. CDR3 nucleotide sequence: TGTGCCTGGAGTACAGGGGTCCCAGATACGCAGTATTTT.

As regards this clone: This sample also contains other DNA sequences that code for the same CDR3. CDR3 loop: CASSLVPGAYEQYF. CDR3 nucleotides: TGCGCCAGCAGCTTGGTTCCAGGGGCCTACGAGCAGTACTTC. This rearrangement joins TRBV5-1 to TRBJ2-7, with D perhaps matching TRBD1 (6 bases). Germline lookup yields CDR1 SGHRS and CDR2 YFSETQ. Trimming pared 0 bases from V and 2 bases from J, leaving 9 bases between. The CDR3 length is 14 residues.

This clone was found a few times. The J gene is TRBJ2-5, the V gene TRBV18; D unclear. CDR1 is KGHSH and CDR2 is LQKENI in the germline V gene. Trimming removed 3 bases at V and 5 bases at J, with 10 bases between. The length of the CDR3 is 13 residues. In nucleotides, the CDR3 is TGTGCCAGCTCACCCCCACTGGAGGAGACCCAGTACTTC. Translation: CASSPPLEETQYF.

The chain is built from TRBV9 and TRBJ2-1, with D possibly being TRBD2 (7 bases). This CDR3 region has 15 residues. Germline CDR1 SGDLS, CDR2 YYNGEE. The V and J ends lost 7 bases and 7 bases respectively, with 21 bases between them. CDR3 sequence: CASSGGGGPGNEQFF. In nucleotides, the CDR3 is TGTGCCAGCTCGGGTGGGGGGGGGCCGGGGAATGAGCAGTTCTTC.

This clone appeared a few times. This chain links TRBV9 with TRBJ1-1; possible D gene TRBD1, 6 bases. The V and J ends lost 4 bases and 5 bases respectively, with 15 bases between them. There are 14 residues in the CDR3. Germline CDR1 is SGDLS and CDR2 is YYNGEE. CDR3 sequence reads: CASSPAGARTEAFF. CDR3 DNA sequence: TGTGCCAGCAGCCCCGCGGGGGCAAGGACTGAAGCTTTCTTT.

The rearrangement links TRBV5-1 to TRBJ2-7, with 13 bases fitting TRBD2. CDR3 length: 17 amino acids. After removal of 4 bases from V and 2 bases from J, the junction contained 9 bases not matched to a gene. Germline V gene data show CDR1 as SGHRS and CDR2 as YFSETQ. The CDR3: CASSLGLAGLYTYEQYF. The CDR3 DNA reads TGCGCCAGCAGCCTGGGACTAGCGGGGCTATACACCTACGAGCAGTACTTC. The variable domain in full, completed from reference TRBV5-1 and TRBJ2-7, reads KAGVTQTPRYLIKTRGQQVTLSCSPISGHRSVSWYQQTPGQGLQFLFEYFSETQRNKGNFPGRFSGRQFSNSRSEMNVSTLELGDSALYLCASSLGLAGLYTYEQYFGPGTRLTVT.

V usage is TRBV11-2 and J usage is TRBJ1-1, with D perhaps TRBD1 (5 bases). V was cut by 4 bases and J by 2 bases, with 8 bases left in between. Per the germline V gene, CDR1 is SGHAT and CDR2 is FQNNGV. CDR3 length equals 13 residues. The DNA of the CDR3 is TGTGCCAGCAGCTCCAGGGTAAACACTGAAGCTTTCTTT. It encodes CASSSRVNTEAFF. Filled out from reference TRBV11-2 and TRBJ1-1, the complete variable domain reads EAGVAQSPRYKIIEKRQSVAFWCNPISGHATLYWYQQILGQGPKLLIQFQNNGVVDDSQLPKDRFSAERLKGVDSTLKIQPAKLEDSAVYLCASSSRVNTEAFFGQGTRLTVV.

This clone was counted a single time. J is TRBJ2-1 and V is TRBV10-1, with TRBD2 identical over 11 bases. The CDR3 runs 16 residues. V trimming: 4 bases; J trimming: 8 bases; junction bases outside the gene matches: 10. The germline gives CDR1 WNHNN, CDR2 SYGVQD (reference sequence). The chain's CDR3 is CASSGASSGGFDEQFF. CDR3 sequence (DNA): TGCGCCAGCAGTGGGGCTTCTAGCGGGGGGTTCGATGAGCAGTTCTTC.

This CDR3 reads CVTWRVSTDTQYF. The CDR3 nucleotides read TGTGTTACTTGGCGGGTGAGCACAGATACGCAGTATTTT. This chain links TRBV6-5 with TRBJ2-3, with a weak D call TRBD2 (5 bases). Germline CDR1 is MNHEY and CDR2 is SVGAGI. The length of the CDR3 is 13 residues.

The gene calls are TRBV6-6 and TRBJ1-2; D is perhaps TRBD1 (5 bases). Germline CDR1 and CDR2: MNHNY and SVGAGI (reference sequence). V was trimmed by 7 bases and J by 2 bases, leaving 14 bases between them. CDR3 length: 14 residues. This CDR3 is CASIPPGANYGYTF. The CDR3 DNA reads TGTGCCAGCATCCCACCTGGGGCGAACTATGGCTACACCTTC.

The V call is TRBV7-2, the J call TRBJ2-4, with TRBD2 identical over 7 bases. The CDR3 length is 13 residues. V gave up 3 bases and J gave up 5 bases; unmatched junction bases: 1. CDR1 SGHTA and CDR2 FQGNSA come from the germline V gene. In DNA, the CDR3 is TGTGCCAGCAGCTTGGGGGGGGAAAACATTCAGTACTTC. It specifies CASSLGGENIQYF. Based on the CDR3 plus reference TRBV7-2 and TRBJ2-4, the full variable domain is GAGVSQSPSNKVTEKGKDVELRCDPISGHTALYWYRQSLGQGLEFLIYFQGNSAPDKSGLPSDRFSAERTGGSVSTLTIQRTQQEDSAVYLCASSLGGENIQYFGAGTRLSVL.

V is TRBV6-5 and J is TRBJ1-1; D is unresolved. CDR1 and CDR2 from the germline V gene are MNHEY and SVGAGI. The CDR3 loop spans 13 amino acids. The V gene lost 6 bases and the J gene lost 1 base, with 9 bases spanning the gap. CDR3 protein: CASSRTKNTEAFF. The CDR3 bases are TGTGCCAGCAGCAGGACTAAGAACACTGAAGCTTTCTTT.

The chain joins TRBV20-1 to TRBJ1-1; D gene uncertain. Germline CDR1 is DFQATT and CDR2 is SNEGSKA (reference sequence). This CDR3 comprises 11 residues. The CDR3 protein is CRAFGNTEAFF. CDR3 bases: TGCAGAGCCTTCGGGAACACTGAAGCTTTCTTT.

The chain has TRBV7-6 and TRBJ2-1; TRBD2 agrees at 10 bases. The CDR3 contains 18 residues. V lost 2 bases, J lost 3 bases, and 10 bases stayed unmatched. Germline lookup yields CDR1 SGHVS and CDR2 FNYEAQ. The CDR3 DNA is TGTGCCAGCAGCTTAAAACTAGCGGGAACCTCCAACTACAATGAGCAGTTCTTC. Residues: CASSLKLAGTSNYNEQFF.

The chain uses TRBV30 and TRBJ1-5, with D possibly being TRBD1 (6 bases). V was trimmed by 2 bases and J by 1 base, leaving 12 bases between them. The CDR3 covers 15 residues. Germline-derived CDR1 and CDR2 are GTSNPN and SVGIG (reference sequence). DNA for the CDR3: TGTGCCTGGAGTTCCACGGACAGAAGCAATCAGCCCCAGCATTTT. Translating it yields CAWSSTDRSNQPQHF.